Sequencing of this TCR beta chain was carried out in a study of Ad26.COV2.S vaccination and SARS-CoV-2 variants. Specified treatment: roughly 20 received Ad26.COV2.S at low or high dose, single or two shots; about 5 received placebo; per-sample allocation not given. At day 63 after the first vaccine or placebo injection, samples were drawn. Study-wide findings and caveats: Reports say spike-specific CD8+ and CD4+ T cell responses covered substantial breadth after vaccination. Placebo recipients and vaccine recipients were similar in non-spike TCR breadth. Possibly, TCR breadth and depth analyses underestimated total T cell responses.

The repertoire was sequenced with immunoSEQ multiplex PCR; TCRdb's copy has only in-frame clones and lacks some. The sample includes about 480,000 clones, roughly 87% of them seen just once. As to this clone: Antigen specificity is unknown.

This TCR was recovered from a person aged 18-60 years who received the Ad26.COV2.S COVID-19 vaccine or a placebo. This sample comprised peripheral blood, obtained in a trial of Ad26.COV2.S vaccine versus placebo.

CDR3 loop: CASSPRTGSQPQHF. The CDR3, as DNA: TGTGCCAGCAGCCCCCGGACAGGGAGTCAGCCCCAGCATTTT. The rearrangement uses TRBV7-3 and TRBJ1-5; 8 nucleotides line up with TRBD1. The CDR3 has 14 amino acids. The J segment lost 6 bases and the V segment lost 5 bases, leaving 6 bases of the junction unmatched. Germline CDR1 and CDR2: SGHTA and FQGTGA.